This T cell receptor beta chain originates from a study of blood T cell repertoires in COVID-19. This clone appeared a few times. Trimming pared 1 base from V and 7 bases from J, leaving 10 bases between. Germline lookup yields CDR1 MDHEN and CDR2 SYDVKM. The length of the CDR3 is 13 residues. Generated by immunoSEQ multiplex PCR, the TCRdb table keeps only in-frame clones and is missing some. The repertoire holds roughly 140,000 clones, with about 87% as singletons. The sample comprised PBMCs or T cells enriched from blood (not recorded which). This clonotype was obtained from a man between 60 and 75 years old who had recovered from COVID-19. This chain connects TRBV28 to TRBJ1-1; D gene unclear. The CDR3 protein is CASSLLGPYEAFF. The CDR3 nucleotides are TGTGCCAGCAGTTTATTGGGCCCATATGAAGCTTTCTTT.